The clone carrying this T cell receptor (beta chain) showed up just once. TCRdb's table, derived via immunoSEQ multiplex PCR, lists solely in-frame clones and lacks some. The data hold about 330,000 clones, with approximately 92% observed a single time. This specimen belongs to a study of blood T cell repertoires in COVID-19. What the recovered Cohort 3 donors had was two negative PCRs, clearance, or symptom resolution. V shed 8 bases and J shed 1 base, with 6 bases lying between them. The length of the CDR3 is 12 residues. V and J are TRBV12-3 or TRBV12-4 and TRBJ1-5, with D perhaps TRBD1 (5 bases). This clonotype was obtained from a woman in her thirties who had recovered from COVID-19. The sample consisted of PBMCs or T cells enriched from blood (not recorded which). This chain's CDR3 is CASRQSNQPQHF. DNA of the CDR3: TGTGCCAGCCGACAGAGCAATCAGCCCCAGCATTTT.